The clone carrying this T cell receptor beta chain has a handful of counts. Its antigen is undetermined. This may stem from a read error, because a much larger clone lies one nucleotide away. This sample was included in a study of T cell repertoires in cytomegalovirus infection. Study details: The public TCR beta signatures pointed to both CMV infection and matching HLA type. The study, taken as a whole, reports: Adding up the frequency of public TCR beta families identified people who carried CMV plus the relevant HLA. In two of eight donors, the top clonotype was HLA-C-restricted CMV-specific.

From the reads, TCRdb called clonotypes with MiXCR, one entry per CDR3 protein. Of roughly 230,000 distinct CDR3 sequences in the sample, around 6.4% were seen once. Germline CDR1 LNHNV, CDR2 YYDKDF (reference sequence). CDR3 length: 15 residues. This clonotype was sampled from a human donor in good health (CMV status not recorded). Some clones in this sample may be carry-over from other donors' samples. J is TRBJ1-1 and V is TRBV15, with D uncertain. The sequenced material came from PBMCs. CDR3 amino acids: CVTSRGKTRNTEAFF. CDR3 in DNA: TGTGTCACCAGCAGAGGAAAAACGAGGAACACTGAAGCTTTCTTT.